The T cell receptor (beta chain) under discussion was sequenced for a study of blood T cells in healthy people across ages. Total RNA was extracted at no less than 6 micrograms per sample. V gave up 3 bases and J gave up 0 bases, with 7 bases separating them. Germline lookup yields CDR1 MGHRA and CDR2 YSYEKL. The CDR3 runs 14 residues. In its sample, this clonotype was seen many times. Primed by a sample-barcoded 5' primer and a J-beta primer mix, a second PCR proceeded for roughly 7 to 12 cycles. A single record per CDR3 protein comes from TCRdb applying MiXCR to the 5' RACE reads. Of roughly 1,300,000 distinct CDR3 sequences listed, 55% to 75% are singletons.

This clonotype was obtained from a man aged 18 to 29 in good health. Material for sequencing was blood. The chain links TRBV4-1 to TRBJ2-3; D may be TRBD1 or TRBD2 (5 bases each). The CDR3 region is CASSQGDSTDTQYF. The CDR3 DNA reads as TGCGCCAGCAGCCAGGGGGACAGCACAGATACGCAGTATTTT.